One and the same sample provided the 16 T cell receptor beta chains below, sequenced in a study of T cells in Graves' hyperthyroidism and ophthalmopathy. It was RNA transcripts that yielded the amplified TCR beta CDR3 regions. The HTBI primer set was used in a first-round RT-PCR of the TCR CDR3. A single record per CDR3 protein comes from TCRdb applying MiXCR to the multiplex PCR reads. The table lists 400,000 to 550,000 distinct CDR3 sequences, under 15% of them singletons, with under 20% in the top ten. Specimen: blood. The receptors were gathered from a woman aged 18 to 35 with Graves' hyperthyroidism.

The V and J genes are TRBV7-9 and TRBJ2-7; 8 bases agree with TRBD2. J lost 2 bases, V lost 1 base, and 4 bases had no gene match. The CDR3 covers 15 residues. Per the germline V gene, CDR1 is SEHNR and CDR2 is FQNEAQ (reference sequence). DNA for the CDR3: TGTGCCAGCAGCTTAGAGGCGGGAGGCCCCTACGAGCAGTACGTC. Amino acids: CASSLEAGGPYEQYV.

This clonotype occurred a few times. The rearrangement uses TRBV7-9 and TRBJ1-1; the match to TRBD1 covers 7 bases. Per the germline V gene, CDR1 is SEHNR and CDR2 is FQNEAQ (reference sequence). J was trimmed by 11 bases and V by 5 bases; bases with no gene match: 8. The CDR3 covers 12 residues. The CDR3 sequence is CASSLGTVAAFF. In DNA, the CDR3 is TGTGCCAGCAGCCTAGGGACAGTCGCGGCTTTCTTT. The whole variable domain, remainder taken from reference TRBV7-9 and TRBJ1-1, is DTGVSQNPRHKITKRGQNVTFRCDPISEHNRLYWYRQTLGQGPEFLTYFQNEAQLEKSRLLSDRFSAERPKGSFSTLEIQRTEQGDSAMYLCASSLGTVAAFFGQGTRLTVV.

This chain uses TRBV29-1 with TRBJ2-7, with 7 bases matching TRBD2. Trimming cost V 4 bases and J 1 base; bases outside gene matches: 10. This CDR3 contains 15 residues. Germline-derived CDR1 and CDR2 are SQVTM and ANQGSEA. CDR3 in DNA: TGCAGCGTTGTTCCGGTTGCGGGAGTGTCCTACGAGCAGTACTTC. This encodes CSVVPVAGVSYEQYF.

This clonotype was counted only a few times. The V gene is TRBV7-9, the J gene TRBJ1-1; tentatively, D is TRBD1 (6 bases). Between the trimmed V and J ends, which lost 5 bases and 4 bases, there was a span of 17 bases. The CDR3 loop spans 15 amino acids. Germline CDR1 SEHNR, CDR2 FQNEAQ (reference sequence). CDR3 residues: CASSPRGGGSTEAFF. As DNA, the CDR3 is TGTGCCAGCAGCCCGAGAGGGGGGGGAAGCACTGAAGCTTTCTTT.

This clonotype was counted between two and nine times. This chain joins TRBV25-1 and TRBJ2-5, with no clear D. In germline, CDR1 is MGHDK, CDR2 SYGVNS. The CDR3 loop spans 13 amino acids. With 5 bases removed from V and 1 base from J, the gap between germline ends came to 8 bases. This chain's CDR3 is CASSPDLQETQYF. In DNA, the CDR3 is TGTGCCAGCAGTCCTGATCTCCAAGAGACCCAGTACTTC.

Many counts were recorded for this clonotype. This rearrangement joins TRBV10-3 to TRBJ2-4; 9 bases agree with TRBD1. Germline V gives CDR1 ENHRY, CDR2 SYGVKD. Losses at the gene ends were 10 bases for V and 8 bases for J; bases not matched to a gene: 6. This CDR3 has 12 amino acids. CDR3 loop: CATKRTGDIQYF. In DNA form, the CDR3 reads TGTGCCACCAAACGGACAGGGGACATTCAGTACTTC.

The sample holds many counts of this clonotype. The DNA for the CDR3 is TGCAGTACCATGCTCAGCTTGAGCTCCTACAATGAGCAGTTCTTC. Translation gives CSTMLSLSSYNEQFF. V usage is TRBV20-1 and J usage is TRBJ2-1; the D is unclear. Germline-derived CDR1 and CDR2 are DFQATT and SNEGSKA (reference sequence). V lost 8 bases, J lost 0 bases, and 17 bases lay in between. The length of the CDR3 is 15 residues.

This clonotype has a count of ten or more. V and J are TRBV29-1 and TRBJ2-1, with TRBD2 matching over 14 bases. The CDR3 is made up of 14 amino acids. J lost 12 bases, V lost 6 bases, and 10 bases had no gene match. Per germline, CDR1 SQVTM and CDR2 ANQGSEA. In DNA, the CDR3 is TGCAGCGTCGCCGGACTAGCGGGAGGCTGGGGGCAGTTCTTC. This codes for CSVAGLAGGWGQFF.

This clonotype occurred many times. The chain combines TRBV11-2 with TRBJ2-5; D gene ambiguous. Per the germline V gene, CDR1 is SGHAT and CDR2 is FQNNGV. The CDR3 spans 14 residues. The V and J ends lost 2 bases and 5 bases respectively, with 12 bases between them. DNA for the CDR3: TGTGCCAGCAGCTTAAACACCGGATTGGAGACCCAGTACTTC. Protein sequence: CASSLNTGLETQYF.

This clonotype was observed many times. Here the CDR3 reads CATSRDYQQPQHF. The CDR3 DNA reads as TGTGCCACCAGCAGAGATTACCAACAGCCCCAGCATTTT. The J gene is TRBJ1-5, the V gene TRBV15; unclear D gene. The V gene's germline CDR1 is LNHNV and CDR2 YYDKDF (reference sequence). The CDR3 is 13 residues long. V was shortened by 0 bases and J by 7 bases, with 7 bases between the two germline ends. Full variable domain (missing parts from reference TRBV15 and TRBJ1-5): DAMVIQNPRYQVTQFGKPVTLSCSQTLNHNVMYWYQQKSSQAPKLLFHYYDKDFNNEADTPDNFQSRRPNTSFCFLDIRSPGLGDTAMYLCATSRDYQQPQHFGDGTRLSIL.

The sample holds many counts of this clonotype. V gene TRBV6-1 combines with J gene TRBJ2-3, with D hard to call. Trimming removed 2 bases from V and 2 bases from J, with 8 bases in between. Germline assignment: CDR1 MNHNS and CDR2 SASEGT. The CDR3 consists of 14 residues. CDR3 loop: CASSESASTDTQYF. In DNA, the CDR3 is TGTGCCAGCAGTGAAAGCGCTTCCACAGATACGCAGTATTTT.

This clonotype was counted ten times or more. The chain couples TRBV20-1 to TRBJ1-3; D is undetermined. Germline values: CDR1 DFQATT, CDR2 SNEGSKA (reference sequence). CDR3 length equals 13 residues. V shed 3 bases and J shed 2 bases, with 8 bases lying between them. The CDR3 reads CSARQGAGNTIYF. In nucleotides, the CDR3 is TGCAGTGCTAGGCAAGGAGCTGGAAACACCATATATTTT.

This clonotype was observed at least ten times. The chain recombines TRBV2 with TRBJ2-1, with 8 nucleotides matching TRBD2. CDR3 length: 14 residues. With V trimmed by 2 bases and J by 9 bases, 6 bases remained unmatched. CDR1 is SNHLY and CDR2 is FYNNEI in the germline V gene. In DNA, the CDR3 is TGTGCCAGCAGTGAACCGGGAACTAGCGGTGAGCAGTTCTTC. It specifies CASSEPGTSGEQFF. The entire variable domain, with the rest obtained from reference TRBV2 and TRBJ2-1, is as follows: EPEVTQTPSHQVTQMGQEVILRCVPISNHLYFYWYRQILGQKVEFLVSFYNNEISEKSEIFDDQFSVERPDGSNFTLKIRSTKLEDSAMYFCASSEPGTSGEQFFGPGTRLTVL.

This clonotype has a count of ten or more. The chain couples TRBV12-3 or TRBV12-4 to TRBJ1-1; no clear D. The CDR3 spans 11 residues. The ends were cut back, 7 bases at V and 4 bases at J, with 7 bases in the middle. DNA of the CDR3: TGTGCCAGCACTCTGAGCACTGAAGCTTTCTTT. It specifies CASTLSTEAFF.

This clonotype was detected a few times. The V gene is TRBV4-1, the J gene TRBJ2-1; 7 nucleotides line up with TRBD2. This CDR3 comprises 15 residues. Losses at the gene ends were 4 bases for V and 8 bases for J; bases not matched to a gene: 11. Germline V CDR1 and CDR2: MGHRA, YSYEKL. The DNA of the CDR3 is TGCGCCAGCAGCCCTGAGGCGGGGGAAGCAGATGAGCAGTTCTTC. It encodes CASSPEAGEADEQFF.

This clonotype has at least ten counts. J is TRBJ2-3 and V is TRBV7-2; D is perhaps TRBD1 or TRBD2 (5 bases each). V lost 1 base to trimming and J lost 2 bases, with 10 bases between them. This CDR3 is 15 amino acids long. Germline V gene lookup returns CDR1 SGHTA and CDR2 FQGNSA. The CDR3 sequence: CASSLVTGPTDTQYF. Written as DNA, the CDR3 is TGTGCCAGCAGCTTAGTTACGGGGCCCACAGATACGCAGTATTTT.